This section outlines one T cell receptor beta chain sequence together with its context. This clone was observed once. The target of this receptor is not known. Per-base quality was not reported, and no clone a single base away is much larger than it. Sequences MDHEN (CDR1) and SYDVKM (CDR2) are obtained from the germline V gene. V trim: 10 bases; J trim: 12 bases; unmatched bases: 12. The CDR3 runs 14 residues from the cysteine to the phenylalanine. The retained sequence is limited to the CDR3, 42 bases, with the frame set at the first base. Using the deep immunoSEQ assay, multiplex PCR amplified TCR CDR3 regions from genomic DNA. Extracted genomic DNA from each cell subset was distributed evenly across all wells of several immunoSEQ 96-well plates, and each plate was treated as a replicate. For sorted subsets, 200 to 250 ng of genomic DNA, equivalent to 30,000 or so T cell genomes, went into each replicate PCR. Purified libraries were quantified with a Qubit 3.0 fluorometer, sized on a Bioanalyzer 2100, and re-quantified with the KAPA Library Quantification kit. Every immunoSEQ 96-well plate was sequenced on a dedicated single-read 150-cycle Illumina NextSeq 550 flow cell. Per the source publication's procedure: Because the immunoSEQ output included only junctional sequences and no quality scores, the filtering could not be the same as the filtering used for full-length reads. Sequences were annotated with PyIR, a Python wrapper for IgBLAST v1.9, using IMGT germline references to assign V/J genes and CDR3. Reads were removed for weak V/J assignments (E-value above 1e-6), missing CDR3, stop codons, out-of-frame junctions, or ambiguous translated residues. V3J clonotypes were defined by identical inferred V gene, J gene, and CDR3 amino acid sequence. Percentage overlap between repertoires was calculated by dividing the number of shared unique clonotypes by the size of the smaller repertoire. RTK rarefaction, the Chao1 estimator, and Recon v2.1 estimates of unobserved clonotypes were used to assess repertoire richness. Generation probabilities were computed with OLGA for all TCRbeta clonotypes obtained by the gDNA method from a few donors. The clones in this table, taken by TCRdb from immuneACCESS, are in-frame only. Not every clone is retained; where verified, under half of the shortfall comes from an unresolved V gene, and the cause of the rest is unknown. V and J calls and clone size follow that table, whereas D and trimming were derived from the DNA. In this sample the table shows about 360,000 clones, roughly 70% of which occur a single time. About 10% of the sample is taken by the ten largest.

Healthy HIV-negative adults with no recently reported acute infections or vaccinations were included as donors. Only Caucasian adults living in Nashville, Tennessee, USA were represented among the donors. CD4+ T cells were enriched by magnetic negative selection, after which naive cells were positively selected on CD45RA and the negative fraction was taken as the memory subset. Blood was obtained by leukapheresis, after which PBMCs were separated by Ficoll-Histopaque density gradient centrifugation and cryopreserved in liquid nitrogen vapor phase. Analytical flow cytometry was used to check the purity and quantity of every magnetically sorted T cell population. Genomic DNA was isolated from each sorted fraction and quantified by UV absorbance on a Nanodrop 2000c. The sample comes from a study of shared clonotypes between healthy human individuals (dated by TCRdb to 2018 to 2021). Regarding the complete study: The cohort comprised two women and a few men aged 18 to 49 years. For each donor, three plates each were used for CD4 naive and CD4 memory, two plates were used for CD8 naive, and one plate was used for CD8 memory. To estimate repertoire size and how much clonotypes are shared between individuals, the study performed deep sequencing of blood TCR repertoires from a handful of healthy adults. To increase sequencing depth and limit assay-specific biases, different laboratories used diverse techniques to prepare libraries and sequence TCR repertoires. Each donor's leukapheresis produced roughly between roughly 0.94 and 9.5 billion PBMCs.

The research as a whole found: Clonotypes shared by all four sorted-subset donors showed higher generation probabilities than non-shared clonotypes. Sampling was limited to blood, and TCR repertoires in tissue likely differ from TCR repertoires in blood. When a few donors were compared, the shared fraction of clonotypes was about 5% for naive CD4, around 3.6% for naive CD8, 2% to 2.5% for memory CD4, and approximately 0.4% for memory CD8. The genetic and exposure-history diversity represented was limited by the small number of donors. Even with the large sequencing depth, rarefaction of the sorted-subset datasets indicated that sequencing was incomplete. Pairwise subsampling indicated that sequencing depth was expected to affect the degree of clonotype sharing among donors. Estimated clonotype richness was generally larger for naive than for memory subsets.

This sequence uses TRBV28 and TRBJ2-6; 10 junctional bases match TRBD1. Sequences were obtained from memory CD4+ T cells sorted from blood. The sample's cell subset or site label is to be understood as: CD45RA-negative fraction. This sequence was found in a man aged 30 to 45 in good health. The CDR3 reads as follows: CAIKRDRGLGVLTF. The nucleotides read TGTGCCATCAAGCGAGACAGGGGGCTCGGCGTCCTGACTTTC.